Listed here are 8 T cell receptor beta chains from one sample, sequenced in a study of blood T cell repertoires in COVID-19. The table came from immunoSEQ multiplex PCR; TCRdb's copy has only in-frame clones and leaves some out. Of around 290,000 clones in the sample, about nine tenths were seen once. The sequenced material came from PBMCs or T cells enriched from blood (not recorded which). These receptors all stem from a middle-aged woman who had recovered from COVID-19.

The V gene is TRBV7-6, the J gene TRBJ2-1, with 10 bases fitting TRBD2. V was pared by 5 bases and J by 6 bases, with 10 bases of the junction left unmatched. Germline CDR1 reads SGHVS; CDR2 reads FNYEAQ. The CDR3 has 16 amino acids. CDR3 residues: CASSPTSGTSVNEQFF. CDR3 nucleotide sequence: TGTGCCAGCAGCCCCACGTCCGGGACTAGCGTCAATGAGCAGTTCTTC.

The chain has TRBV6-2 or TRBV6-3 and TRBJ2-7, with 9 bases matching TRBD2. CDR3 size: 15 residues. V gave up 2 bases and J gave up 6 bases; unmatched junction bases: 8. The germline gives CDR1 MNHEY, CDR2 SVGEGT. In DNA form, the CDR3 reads TGTGCCAGCAGTTACATGCGGGGGGGCGCCTCCGAGCAGTACTTC. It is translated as CASSYMRGGASEQYF.

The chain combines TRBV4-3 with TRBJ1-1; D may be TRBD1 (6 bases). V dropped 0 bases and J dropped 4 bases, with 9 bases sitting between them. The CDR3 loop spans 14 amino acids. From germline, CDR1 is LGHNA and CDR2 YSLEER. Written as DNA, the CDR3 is TGCGCCAGCAGCCAAGATTCCAGGGGCACTGAAGCTTTCTTT. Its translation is CASSQDSRGTEAFF.

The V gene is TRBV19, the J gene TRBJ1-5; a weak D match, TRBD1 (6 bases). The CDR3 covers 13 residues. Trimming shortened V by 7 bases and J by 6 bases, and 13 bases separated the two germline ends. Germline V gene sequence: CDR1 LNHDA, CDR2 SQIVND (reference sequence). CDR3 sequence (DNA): TGTGCCAGTAATCACAGGGTCGGTCAGCCCCAGCATTTT. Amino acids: CASNHRVGQPQHF.

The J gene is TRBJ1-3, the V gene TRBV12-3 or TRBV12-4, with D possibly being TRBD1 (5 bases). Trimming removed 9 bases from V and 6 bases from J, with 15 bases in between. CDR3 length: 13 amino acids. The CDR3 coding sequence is TGTGCCAGGGGGCAGGGATTCGTAAACACCATATATTTT. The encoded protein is CARGQGFVNTIYF.

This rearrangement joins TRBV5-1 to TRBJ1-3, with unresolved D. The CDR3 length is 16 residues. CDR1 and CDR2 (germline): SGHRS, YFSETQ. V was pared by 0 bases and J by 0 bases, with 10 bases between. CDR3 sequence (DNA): TGCGCCAGCAGCTTGGCTTCCGGTCACTCTGGAAACACCATATATTTT. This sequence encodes CASSLASGHSGNTIYF.

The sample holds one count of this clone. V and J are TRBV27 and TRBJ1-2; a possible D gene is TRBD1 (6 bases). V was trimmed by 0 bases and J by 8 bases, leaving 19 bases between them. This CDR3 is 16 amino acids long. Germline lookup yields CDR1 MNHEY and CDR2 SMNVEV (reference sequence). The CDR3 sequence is CASSLSSRAGELGYTF. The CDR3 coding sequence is TGTGCCAGCAGTTTATCGTCTCGGGCAGGGGAATTGGGCTACACCTTC.

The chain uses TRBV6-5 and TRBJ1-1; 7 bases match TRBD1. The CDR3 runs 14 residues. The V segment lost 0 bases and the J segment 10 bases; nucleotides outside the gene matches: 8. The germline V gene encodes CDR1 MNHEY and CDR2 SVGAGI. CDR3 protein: CASSYSTENRGAFF. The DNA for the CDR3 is TGTGCCAGCAGTTACTCGACCGAAAACAGGGGAGCTTTCTTT.